Listed here are 6 T cell receptor beta chains from one sample, sequenced in a study of graft-versus-host responses after intestinal transplantation. These receptors are not linked to any known antigen. Profiled with immunoSEQ multiplex PCR; TCRdb holds only in-frame clones, not every one. The sample includes more than 40,000 clones, 85% to 95% of them seen just once. Here the sequenced sample was unstimulated CD8+ T cells sorted from spleen or lymph node cells, taken before transplant. The receptors come from a human donor who was the organ donor for an intestinal transplant.

This rearrangement joins TRBV28 to TRBJ1-3, with D uncertain. The germline gives CDR1 MDHEN, CDR2 SYDVKM. The CDR3 has 15 residues. Between the trimmed V and J ends, which lost 4 bases and 0 bases, there was a span of 10 bases. CDR3 sequence: CASSSVTSSGNTIYF. CDR3 DNA sequence: TGTGCCAGCAGTTCCGTTACAAGCTCTGGAAACACCATATATTTT.

V usage is TRBV5-1 and J usage is TRBJ2-3; 9 bases match TRBD2. V was clipped by 4 bases and J by 4 bases; unmatched bases: 4. Germline values: CDR1 SGHRS, CDR2 YFSETQ. The CDR3 is 14 residues long. The CDR3 loop reads CASSGGGVPDTQYF. The CDR3 DNA reads TGCGCCAGCAGCGGCGGGGGGGTTCCAGATACGCAGTATTTT.

The chain is built from TRBV7-9 and TRBJ2-1; possibly TRBD2 for D (5 bases). The germline CDR1 and CDR2 sequences are SEHNR and FQNEAQ (reference sequence). The CDR3 has 14 residues. The V and J ends lost 7 bases and 5 bases respectively, with 15 bases between them. The CDR3 DNA reads TGTGCCAGCACCCGAGAGGGTGGTGACAATGAGCAGTTCTTC. Amino acid sequence: CASTREGGDNEQFF.

The J gene is TRBJ1-1, the V gene TRBV27; TRBD1 matches 8 bases. The V gene's germline CDR1 is MNHEY and CDR2 SMNVEV (reference sequence). The ends lost 6 bases at V and 3 bases at J; junction bases unmatched: 21. The CDR3 is 19 residues long. The CDR3 nucleotides are TGTGCCAGCAGCACCCTGCCCGCAGGGGGCGCTCCTTGGTACACTGAAGCTTTCTTT. Translation: CASSTLPAGGAPWYTEAFF.

The chain combines TRBV7-9 with TRBJ2-3, with 7 bases matching TRBD1. There are 16 residues in the CDR3. The germline V gene encodes CDR1 SEHNR and CDR2 FQNEAQ (reference sequence). With V trimmed by 5 bases and J by 4 bases, 12 bases remained unmatched. The CDR3 reads CASSDQDRHIPDTQYF. CDR3 DNA sequence: TGTGCCAGCAGCGACCAGGACAGGCACATTCCAGATACGCAGTATTTT.

This rearrangement joins TRBV28 to TRBJ1-1; no definite D call. The CDR3 runs to 19 residues. The V end was cut by 2 bases, the J end by 2 bases, with 24 bases between. The germline V gene encodes CDR1 MDHEN and CDR2 SYDVKM. The CDR3 reads CASSLPPGGVEPGNTEAFF. The CDR3 DNA follows: TGTGCCAGCAGTTTACCTCCGGGCGGTGTGGAGCCAGGAAACACTGAAGCTTTCTTT.